Below are 19 T cell receptor beta chains sequenced from a single sample in a study of cytomegalovirus exposure and HLA in healthy donors. Primers included in the PCR were 60 Vbeta and 13 Jbeta primers. Generated by immunoSEQ multiplex PCR, the TCRdb table keeps only in-frame clones and is missing some. The repertoire has under 150,000 clones, roughly 80% of them found once; the top ten carry approximately 5.1%. The sequenced material came from PBMCs. These TCRs come from a male donor in good health and CMV-seronegative.

The chain employs TRBV5-1 and TRBJ2-7, with 9 bases that match TRBD1. V was pared by 0 bases and J by 2 bases, with 3 bases of the junction left unmatched. The CDR3 is 15 amino acids. Germline V lookup: CDR1 SGHRS, CDR2 YFSETQ. The CDR3 sequence: CASSLGTGDTYEQYF. CDR3 sequence (DNA): TGCGCCAGCAGCTTGGGGACAGGGGATACCTACGAGCAGTACTTC.

The chain is built from TRBV2 and TRBJ1-1; 10 positions match TRBD1. Trimming at V came to 5 bases and at J to 6 bases, leaving 6 bases not matched to a gene. The CDR3 is 14 amino acids. Germline V CDR1 and CDR2: SNHLY, FYNNEI. The CDR3 DNA reads TGTGCCAGCAGTTCATCCGGGACAGGGGCTGAAGCTTTCTTT. This encodes CASSSSGTGAEAFF. Full variable domain (remainder filled in from reference TRBV2 and TRBJ1-1): EPEVTQTPSHQVTQMGQEVILRCVPISNHLYFYWYRQILGQKVEFLVSFYNNEISEKSEIFDDQFSVERPDGSNFTLKIRSTKLEDSAMYFCASSSSGTGAEAFFGQGTRLTVV.

The chain couples TRBV4-1 to TRBJ1-1; D gene unclear. The CDR3 is 15 amino acids. Germline lookup yields CDR1 MGHRA and CDR2 YSYEKL. Trimming pared 1 base from V and 5 bases from J, leaving 14 bases between. The DNA of the CDR3 is TGCGCCAGCAGCCAAGTTCACGGTTCGGGGACTGAAGCTTTCTTT. It encodes CASSQVHGSGTEAFF.

V and J are TRBV6-6 and TRBJ2-4; D is possibly TRBD2 (5 bases). V was trimmed by 7 bases and J by 3 bases, leaving 13 bases between them. The CDR3 has 14 amino acids. Germline V gene lookup returns CDR1 MNHNY and CDR2 SVGAGI (reference sequence). The CDR3 DNA reads as TGTGCCAGCAATAGGGATGCGGGCAAAAACATTCAGTACTTC. Its translation is CASNRDAGKNIQYF.

The CDR3 protein is CASSLLTSGGKSTDTQYF. In DNA, the CDR3 is TGTGCCAGCAGCCTGCTCACTAGCGGGGGGAAAAGCACAGATACGCAGTATTTT. The J gene is TRBJ2-3, the V gene TRBV7-2, with 12 bases matching TRBD2. After removal of 5 bases from V and 0 bases from J, the junction contained 9 bases not matched to a gene. The CDR3 length is 18 residues. Germline CDR1 and CDR2: SGHTA and FQGNSA.

The V and J genes are TRBV2 and TRBJ1-4; a weak D match, TRBD1 (5 bases). Germline values: CDR1 SNHLY, CDR2 FYNNEI. CDR3 length equals 14 residues. V lost 3 bases, J lost 10 bases, and 15 bases lay in between. CDR3 region: CASSEGQGEAKLFF. The CDR3 coding sequence is TGTGCCAGCAGTGAGGGGCAGGGCGAGGCAAAACTGTTTTTT.

The rearrangement links TRBV11-2 to TRBJ2-5, with unresolved D. The CDR3 loop spans 13 amino acids. The V gene's germline CDR1 is SGHAT and CDR2 FQNNGV. Trimming stripped 3 bases from V and 10 bases from J, with 15 bases between. CDR3 nucleotide sequence: TGTGCCAGCAGCTTCGGTCAGGCTACCTACCAGTACTTC. Encoded protein: CASSFGQATYQYF.

The gene calls are TRBV5-1 and TRBJ2-2, with 8 bases identical to TRBD2. Germline CDR1 is SGHRS and CDR2 is YFSETQ. The J segment lost 6 bases and the V segment lost 2 bases, leaving 9 bases of the junction unmatched. The CDR3 sequence is 16 residues long. The CDR3 spells CASSFQRGSAAGELFF. The CDR3 DNA reads as TGCGCCAGCAGCTTCCAGCGGGGGTCGGCGGCCGGGGAGCTGTTTTTT.

The chain couples TRBV29-1 to TRBJ1-1, with TRBD1 as a possible D gene (6 bases). The CDR3 covers 15 residues. V was cut by 4 bases and J by 0 bases, with 15 bases left in between. Germline-derived CDR1 and CDR2 are SQVTM and ANQGSEA. The CDR3 here is CSVAPGQSMNTEAFF. The CDR3 nucleotides read TGCAGCGTTGCCCCCGGACAGAGCATGAACACTGAAGCTTTCTTT.

The CDR3 protein is CASSQGTGNSGANVLTF. The CDR3 coding sequence is TGCGCCAGCAGCCAAGGAACAGGAAACTCTGGGGCCAACGTCCTGACTTTC. The J gene is TRBJ2-6, the V gene TRBV4-3, with D possibly matching TRBD1 (5 bases). V lost 1 base to trimming and J lost 0 bases, with 10 bases between them. CDR3 length: 17 residues. CDR1 is LGHNA and CDR2 is YSLEER in the germline V gene.

The chain is built from TRBV30 and TRBJ2-1, with 7 bases matching TRBD2. Germline CDR1 is GTSNPN and CDR2 is SVGIG (reference sequence). The CDR3 spans 13 residues. The CDR3 region is CASSGNLYNEQFF. CDR3 coding DNA: TGTGCTTCGAGCGGGAATCTCTACAATGAGCAGTTCTTC.

V and J are TRBV2 and TRBJ1-2; 8 nucleotides agree with TRBD1. V shed 6 bases, J shed 11 bases, and the junction held 8 bases outside the gene matches. Germline V gives CDR1 SNHLY, CDR2 FYNNEI. The CDR3 consists of 12 residues. CDR3 DNA sequence: TGTGCCAGCAGCCCGACAGGGGTTCGTTACACCTTC. Amino acid sequence: CASSPTGVRYTF.

This clone was seen a single time. At one end the junction does not follow the germline gene, possibly because of a read error. J is TRBJ2-2 and V is TRBV7-7; 11 bases align to TRBD1. The length of the CDR3 is 15 residues. Germline CDR1 reads SSHAT; CDR2 reads FNYEAQ (reference sequence). The CDR3 reads CASSLGQGGTGELFF. The CDR3, as DNA: TGTGCTAGCAGCTTGGGACAGGGGGGGACCGGGGAGCTGTTTTTT.

This chain joins TRBV28 and TRBJ2-1; TRBD1 aligns across 8 bases. From germline, CDR1 is MDHEN and CDR2 SYDVKM. CDR3 length equals 14 residues. With 9 bases clipped from V and 4 bases from J, the junction kept 8 bases outside the gene matches. The CDR3 region has the DNA TGTGCCAGTACGGGGACAGGCTTTTACAATGAGCAGTTCTTC. Amino acids: CASTGTGFYNEQFF.

The chain uses TRBV10-2 and TRBJ2-5; D is uncertain. The J call is doubtful: the DNA matches TRBJ2-7 better. Per germline, CDR1 WSHSY and CDR2 SAAADI. This CDR3 contains 13 residues. CDR3 sequence (DNA): TGCGCCACCATGACTCTACTGAGAGGCGAGCAGTACTTC. It translates to CATMTLLRGEQYF.

V is TRBV5-1 and J is TRBJ2-3; 7 bases agree with TRBD2. CDR1 and CDR2 from the germline V gene are SGHRS and YFSETQ. The CDR3 runs to 17 residues. V gave up 1 base and J gave up 0 bases; unmatched junction bases: 8. The CDR3 is CASSLINWGGSTDTQYF. CDR3 DNA: TGCGCCAGCAGCTTGATAAACTGGGGGGGAAGCACAGATACGCAGTATTTT. Full variable domain (outside the CDR3, taken from reference TRBV5-1 and TRBJ2-3): KAGVTQTPRYLIKTRGQQVTLSCSPISGHRSVSWYQQTPGQGLQFLFEYFSETQRNKGNFPGRFSGRQFSNSRSEMNVSTLELGDSALYLCASSLINWGGSTDTQYFGPGTRLTVL.

The gene calls are TRBV28 and TRBJ1-2; TRBD1 aligns across 12 bases. V lost 7 bases and J lost 7; bases outside the gene matches: 10. The CDR3 spans 15 residues. CDR1 and CDR2 from the germline V gene are MDHEN and SYDVKM. The CDR3 DNA is TGTGCCAGCACTCTTTCCGGGACAGGGGGCCTTGGCTACACCTTC. It translates to CASTLSGTGGLGYTF.

This clone was counted between two and nine times. V usage is TRBV2 and J usage is TRBJ1-2; TRBD1 is a possible D gene (6 bases). V lost 5 bases, J lost 4 bases, and 20 bases lay in between. The germline gives CDR1 SNHLY, CDR2 FYNNEI. The CDR3 has 16 residues. This CDR3 is CASSLRSGQTFYGYTF. In DNA, the CDR3 is TGTGCCAGCAGTCTTCGTTCCGGACAGACATTCTATGGCTACACCTTC.

The chain joins TRBV11-2 to TRBJ1-2; a possible D gene is TRBD1 (5 bases). The germline CDR1 and CDR2 sequences are SGHAT and FQNNGV. V dropped 5 bases and J dropped 2 bases, with 27 bases sitting between them. This CDR3 has 19 residues. CDR3 in amino acids: CASSGGRGGNLGLNYGYTF. The DNA of the CDR3 is TGTGCCAGCAGCGGAGGGAGGGGAGGGAATTTAGGCCTGAACTATGGCTACACCTTC.